The 10 T cell receptor beta chains reported below all come from one sample, sequenced in a study of T cell repertoires in cytomegalovirus infection (dated by TCRdb to between 2018 and 2021). Sequencing took place on an Illumina HiSeq 1500. TCRdb reprocessing: public reads trimmed at Q25 with fastp, clones called with MiXCR, in-frame beta chains kept. Every entry covers one CDR3 protein and lists the most common genes and DNA from its rows. Here the sample has 680,000 or so distinct CDR3 sequences; roughly a third occur a single time. Jointly, the top ten make up around 3% of the sample. Sequencing was carried out using PBMCs. Receptors were obtained from a human donor in good health (CMV status not recorded). Some clones in this sample may be carry-over from other donors' samples.

This clonotype was counted between two and nine times. The chain uses TRBV5-3 and TRBJ1-4; TRBD1 matches 9 bases. TRBV5-3 belongs to the ORF category, with a function that is uncertain. The CDR3 totals 24 residues. Trimming took 0 bases from V and 0 from J; bases not matched to a gene: 24. The CDR3 coding sequence is TGTGCCAGAAGCTTGGACCTATCGGACAGGGGTCTTAGCTTCTGGTCGGCAACTAATGAAAAACTGTTTTTT. Protein: CARSLDLSDRGLSFWSATNEKLFF.

The chain recombines TRBV20-1 with TRBJ1-1; D remains ambiguous. Between the trimmed V and J ends, which lost 6 bases and 3 bases, there was a span of 20 bases. The CDR3 is made up of 15 amino acids. The germline gives CDR1 DFQATT, CDR2 SNEGSKA (reference sequence). The CDR3 region is CSARPGSGYDTEAFF. In DNA, the CDR3 is TGCAGTGCCCGCCCCGGGTCAGGTTACGACACTGAAGCTTTCTTT.

CDR3 loop: CSAWDGSIQYF. CDR3 DNA: TGCAGTGCTTGGGACGGGAGCATTCAGTACTTC. V gene TRBV20-1 combines with J gene TRBJ2-4, with D possibly matching TRBD2 (6 bases). Germline CDR1 and CDR2: DFQATT and SNEGSKA (reference sequence). With 5 bases removed from V and 9 bases from J, the gap between germline ends came to 11 bases. The CDR3 sequence is 11 residues long.

This clonotype was recorded at least ten times. The chain couples TRBV7-6 to TRBJ1-6; D remains ambiguous. The ends were cut back, 1 base at V and 0 bases at J, with 4 bases in the middle. CDR1 and CDR2 (germline): SGHVS, FNYEAQ. The CDR3 length is 15 residues. CDR3 bases: TGTGCCAGCAGCTTAGAAAACTCCTATAATTCACCCCTCCACTTT. Translated: CASSLENSYNSPLHF.

V gene TRBV19 combines with J gene TRBJ2-1; 9 positions match TRBD2. The ends lost 5 bases at V and 10 bases at J; junction bases unmatched: 9. CDR1 and CDR2 from the germline V gene are LNHDA and SQIVND (reference sequence). The CDR3 has 14 residues. In DNA form, the CDR3 reads TGTGCCAGTAGTGGTAGCGGGAGAGGGGGCGAGCAGTTCTTC. This gives the protein CASSGSGRGGEQFF.

The rearrangement uses TRBV7-3 and TRBJ2-4; no clear D. This CDR3 contains 17 residues. The V and J ends lost 5 bases and 11 bases respectively, with 28 bases between them. The germline V gene has CDR1 SGHTA and CDR2 FQGTGA. The CDR3 is CASSLTFPTVLSSVQYF. The CDR3 DNA reads TGTGCCAGCAGCCTCACCTTTCCCACCGTCTTATCTTCTGTTCAGTACTTC.

The chain links TRBV5-6 to TRBJ2-7, with TRBD1 matching 10 bases. CDR3 length: 15 residues. V lost 2 bases to trimming and J lost 3 bases; unmatched junction nucleotides: 5. Germline CDR1 is SGHDT and CDR2 is YYEEEE. This CDR3 reads CASSFVGQGNYEQYF. Written as DNA, the CDR3 is TGTGCCAGCAGCTTTGTGGGACAGGGGAACTACGAGCAGTACTTC.

This clonotype was picked up one time. The chain joins TRBV6-1 to TRBJ2-5; possible D gene TRBD2, 7 bases. V gave up 7 bases and J gave up 5 bases, with 14 bases separating them. There are 13 residues in the CDR3. CDR1 is MNHNS, CDR2 SASEGT, per germline. This chain's CDR3 is CASNPRGRETQYF. DNA of the CDR3: TGTGCCAGCAATCCGCGGGGGCGGGAGACCCAGTACTTC.

This clonotype was counted a few times. The V gene is TRBV7-6, the J gene TRBJ2-7; 8 bases fit TRBD2. This CDR3 has 14 amino acids. After removal of 3 bases from V and 5 bases from J, the junction contained 6 bases not matched to a gene. CDR1 is SGHVS and CDR2 is FNYEAQ in the germline V gene. CDR3 DNA: TGTGCCAGCAGCTTTGGGACTAGATATGACGAGCAGTACTTC. It encodes CASSFGTRYDEQYF.

The chain combines TRBV7-2 with TRBJ2-3, with TRBD2 as a possible D gene (7 bases). Germline CDR1 and CDR2: SGHTA and FQGNSA. The CDR3 is made up of 16 amino acids. V lost 5 bases, J lost 0 bases, and 15 bases lay in between. The CDR3 here is CASSPLGGRSTDTQYF. The DNA for the CDR3 is TGTGCCAGCAGCCCCCTGGGGGGGCGAAGCACAGATACGCAGTATTTT.